This T cell receptor (beta chain) is from a study of identical twins (dated by TCRdb to the mid-2010s). For the wider study: To test whether fetal clonotypes persist, the study used deep sequencing on TCR alpha and beta repertoires from monozygotic twins, unrelated adults of various ages, and cord blood. To rule out contamination, replicate twin experiments were performed at different times with different library preparation protocols.

The germline V gene encodes CDR1 ENHRY and CDR2 SYGVKD. Germline trimming amounts to 6 bases on V and 9 bases on J, with 19 as the count of junction bases outside the gene matches. The CDR3 starts with the cysteine, ends with the phenylalanine, and has 17 residues. Only the CDR3 part of the read is kept: 51 bases, read in frame from the first base. The method behind the library was 5' RACE. This sample was sequenced with an Illumina HiSeq 2000. A universal primer binding site was introduced by template switching, and a unique molecular identifier was present in the final cDNA, enabling accurate counting of TCR cDNA molecules. Specific primers in the conserved constant-segment region were used to synthesize first-strand cDNA for the TCR alpha and beta chains. To control for contamination, each cDNA library was double barcoded with a SMART-Mk sample barcode plus Illumina barcodes. Two successive PCR steps introduced TruSeq adapter sequences along with Illumina sample barcodes. The TCR alpha and beta cDNA libraries were sequenced on the Illumina HiSeq platform using custom primers. Regarding the original processing steps: Raw reads were processed with MiGEC to extract unique molecular identifiers, and MiXCR was used to determine CDR3 positions. Recombination models were inferred per individual with the repgenHMM and IGoR tools using an EM algorithm. The tcR package in R was used for shared clonotype analysis, with sharing normalized by the product of cloneset sizes. To study raw recombination free of thymic and clonal selection effects, out-of-frame nonproductive sequences were analyzed. TCRdb reprocessed the public reads (quality trimming at Q25 with fastp, clone calling with MiXCR) and kept in-frame beta chains. Rows are unified per CDR3 protein, each entry keeping the most common DNA and genes. The V and J calls shown here were made by TCRdb, not taken from the authors' results. The sample records more than 400,000 distinct CDR3 sequences, 13% to 15% of which are singletons. 0.44% of the sample comes from the top ten.

A remark on this clonotype: The antigen this receptor binds is unknown. Per-base qualities were not stored, and no clone one base away is much larger.

Here is what the overall study found, with its caveats: Because the same donors could not be followed over many years, the conclusions depended on cross-sectional statistical analysis. In monozygotic twins, recombination models systematically underestimated out-of-frame TCR alpha sharing, but the models matched the sharing seen between unrelated individuals. Compared with coincidental sharing between unrelated individuals, an excess of low generation-probability sequences was observed among out-of-frame TCR alpha sequences shared between twins. Fewer insertions were carried by abundant cord blood beta clonotypes, a similar but weaker trend appeared in young adult naive repertoires, and no such trend appeared in memory repertoires. Invariant T cells such as MAIT and iNKT could partly confound zero-insertion analyses, though diverse VJ usage argued against this for most clonotypes. The excess sharing between twins in beta out-of-frame sequences was weaker because fewer shared sequences reduced the signal-to-noise ratio.

All donors were healthy Caucasians. Three pairs of female monozygotic twins, all aged about 18 to 30 years, made up the twin cohort. Positive isolation kits from Invitrogen were used to isolate CD4+ and CD8+ T cell populations. The same specimen was also included in a second study, on yellow fever vaccine responses in identical twins. That second publication adds: The T cell response to vaccination in identical twins was reported by the authors to appear partly convergent and partly personalized. In identical twins, the study followed T cell clones that responded to the vaccine with precision.

This sequence was found in a young woman in good health. Sequenced input: CD4+ T cells sorted from blood. The V gene is TRBV10-3 and the J gene is TRBJ2-1, with 8 central nucleotides matching TRBD2. The nucleotide sequence reads as follows: TGTGCCATCAGCCCCTTTTCGAGCGGGGGCGGTGACGGTGAGCAGTTCTTC. Its protein is CAISPFSSGGGDGEQFF.